The next 13 T cell receptor beta chains were all read from a single sample in a study of blood T cell repertoires in COVID-19. Method: immunoSEQ multiplex PCR; TCRdb's copy keeps in-frame clones and lacks some. This table has around 150,000 clones, 65% to 85% appearing once. The sequenced sample was peripheral blood. All receptors come from a woman aged 80 or older with active or convalescent COVID-19.

This clone came up a few times. This chain links TRBV4-1 with TRBJ1-5; D is perhaps TRBD1 (6 bases). The V gene's germline CDR1 is MGHRA and CDR2 YSYEKL. The CDR3 length is 13 residues. Trimming shortened V by 3 bases and J by 7 bases, and 10 bases separated the two germline ends. In DNA, the CDR3 is TGCGCCAGCAGCCAGGGAGGGGGGCAGCCCCAGCATTTT. Protein product: CASSQGGGQPQHF.

This chain connects TRBV7-2 to TRBJ1-1; perhaps TRBD1 as D (5 bases). The V end lost 1 base, the J end lost 8 bases, and 14 bases lay between the germline ends. The germline gives CDR1 SGHTA, CDR2 FQGNSA. The CDR3 loop spans 14 amino acids. CDR3 in amino acids: CASSLVGIRQEAFF. CDR3 sequence (DNA): TGTGCCAGCAGCTTAGTAGGGATACGACAGGAAGCTTTCTTT.

The V and J genes are TRBV5-1 and TRBJ1-1, with TRBD1 matching 7 bases. The CDR3 has 17 amino acids. J lost 2 bases, V lost 4 bases, and 14 bases had no gene match. Germline CDR1 SGHRS, CDR2 YFSETQ. The CDR3: CASSDKTGVLPNTEAFF. The CDR3 DNA is TGCGCCAGCAGCGACAAAACAGGGGTCCTTCCAAACACTGAAGCTTTCTTT.

The gene calls are TRBV12-3 or TRBV12-4 and TRBJ2-7, with unresolved D. CDR3 length: 13 amino acids. Trimming took 5 bases from V and 0 from J, leaving 8 bases between them. The CDR3, as DNA: TGTGCCAGCAGTCGGCAGGCCTCCTACGAGCAGTACTTC. Residues: CASSRQASYEQYF.

The chain recombines TRBV18 with TRBJ1-2; no clear D. The CDR3 runs 12 residues. The V end lost 5 bases, the J end lost 3 bases, and 7 bases lay between the germline ends. Per germline, CDR1 KGHSH and CDR2 LQKENI. The CDR3 loop is CASSEGDYGYTF. The DNA for the CDR3 is TGTGCCAGCTCAGAGGGAGACTATGGCTACACCTTC.

This chain connects TRBV7-2 to TRBJ2-1; D is possibly TRBD1 (6 bases). The CDR3 covers 16 residues. Germline CDR1 reads SGHTA; CDR2 reads FQGNSA. Trimming shortened V by 0 bases and J by 1 base, and 10 bases separated the two germline ends. In DNA, the CDR3 is TGTGCCAGCAGCTTAGCGGGGGCCGGTTCCTACAATGAGCAGTTCTTC. It codes for CASSLAGAGSYNEQFF. Combining the CDR3 with reference TRBV7-2 and TRBJ2-1 gives the whole variable domain GAGVSQSPSNKVTEKGKDVELRCDPISGHTALYWYRQSLGQGLEFLIYFQGNSAPDKSGLPSDRFSAERTGGSVSTLTIQRTQQEDSAVYLCASSLAGAGSYNEQFFGPGTRLTVL.

The chain joins TRBV6-1 to TRBJ2-7, with TRBD1 as a possible D gene (5 bases). The CDR3 runs 13 residues. V lost 3 bases to trimming and J lost 9 bases, with 15 bases between them. Looked up from germline, CDR1 is MNHNS and CDR2 is SASEGT. The DNA for the CDR3 is TGTGCCAGCAGTGATTTACAGGAGCCCGTGCAGTACTTC. Its translation: CASSDLQEPVQYF.

The chain links TRBV24-1 to TRBJ1-5; possibly TRBD1 for D (5 bases). With 8 bases removed from V and 5 bases from J, the gap between germline ends came to 18 bases. Germline V gene data show CDR1 as KGHDR and CDR2 as SFDVKD. The CDR3 contains 15 residues. The DNA of the CDR3 is TGTGCCACCACCAAAGGACAAGTCCGTCATCAGCCCCAGCATTTT. This sequence encodes CATTKGQVRHQPQHF.

The chain joins TRBV19 to TRBJ2-1; no clear D. Trimming cost V 2 bases and J 7 bases, with 3 bases left between them. The length of the CDR3 is 11 residues. Germline CDR1 and CDR2: LNHDA and SQIVND (reference sequence). CDR3 DNA: TGTGCCAGTAGTATACGTAATGAGCAGTTCTTC. Translating gives CASSIRNEQFF.

This sequence joins TRBV5-5 and TRBJ1-5; D unresolved. V was shortened by 4 bases and J by 2 bases, with 13 bases between the two germline ends. CDR3 length: 15 amino acids. Per the germline V gene, CDR1 is SGHKS and CDR2 is YYEKEE (reference sequence). CDR3 in amino acids: CASSQNSLGNQPQHF. CDR3 coding DNA: TGTGCCAGCAGCCAGAATTCCTTGGGCAATCAGCCCCAGCATTTT.

This clone was observed a handful of times. The J gene is TRBJ1-5, the V gene TRBV7-2; D remains unclear. The V end was cut by 0 bases, the J end by 0 bases, with 9 bases between. The CDR3 is 16 residues long. Germline values: CDR1 SGHTA, CDR2 FQGNSA. CDR3 bases: TGTGCCAGCAGCTTAGCGCTAAGTTATAGCAATCAGCCCCAGCATTTT. Protein sequence: CASSLALSYSNQPQHF.

The J gene is TRBJ1-5, the V gene TRBV12-5, with no clear D. The CDR3 consists of 15 residues. Trimming removed 0 bases at V and 6 bases at J, with 12 bases between. CDR1 is LGHNT and CDR2 is FRNRAP in the germline V gene. The CDR3 reads CASGLVPGGPQPQHF. CDR3 sequence (DNA): TGTGCTAGTGGTTTGGTACCTGGAGGGCCTCAGCCCCAGCATTTT.

The rearrangement joins TRBV7-9 to TRBJ2-5, with a tentative D call TRBD2 (6 bases). The CDR3 runs 14 residues. Between the trimmed V and J ends, which lost 5 bases and 1 base, there was a span of 11 bases. CDR1 and CDR2 from the germline V gene are SEHNR and FQNEAQ (reference sequence). The CDR3 bases are TGTGCCAGCAGCCCCGGGAGCTCCCAAGAGACCCAGTACTTC. It yields the protein CASSPGSSQETQYF.